This T cell receptor beta chain was documented in a study of identical twins. Study-wide results and caveats: Possibly, invariant MAIT and iNKT cells partly confounded zero-insertion analyses.

Carrying unique molecular identifiers, the cDNA also gained a universal primer site through template switching. TCRdb re-called the 5' RACE reads with MiXCR, one entry per CDR3 protein. This sample has 1.5 million to 2 million distinct CDR3 sequences, with around 29% found just once. A few counts support this clonotype. Its specificity is unknown. The sequenced sample consisted of cord blood. This receptor was taken from a newborn girl in good health.

Here the CDR3 reads CSASLPAGVYEQYF. CDR3 nucleotides: TGCAGTGCTAGTCTCCCAGCGGGAGTTTACGAGCAGTACTTC. The chain recombines TRBV20-1 with TRBJ2-7; 8 bases agree with TRBD2. Germline trimming cut 3 bases from V and 4 bases from J; bases unmatched to any gene: 8. This CDR3 contains 14 residues. Germline CDR1 DFQATT, CDR2 SNEGSKA (reference sequence).